The 27 T cell receptor beta chains listed next were all sequenced from one sample in a study of blood T cells in healthy people across ages (dated by TCRdb to 2014 to 2015). Library preparation used 5' RACE. The sequencer was an Illumina HiSeq 2500. A second about 7 to 11 cycle PCR used a sample-barcoded 5' primer and a J-beta primer mix. The raw public reads went through TCRdb reprocessing: fastp at Q25, MiXCR clone calling, in-frame beta chains kept. Records with the same CDR3 protein are collapsed into one entry carrying the most frequent genes and DNA. This sample gives 1,100,000 or so distinct CDR3 sequences in total; 40% to 45% of them show up just once. Under 20% of the sample lies in the top ten. The sequenced material came from blood. These receptors were taken from a woman between 55 and 75 years old in good health.

The chain links TRBV3-1 to TRBJ2-3, with 11 bases fitting TRBD2. V trimming: 8 bases; J trimming: 0 bases; junction bases outside the gene matches: 4. There are 15 residues in the CDR3. Looked up from germline, CDR1 is LGHDT and CDR2 is YNNKEL (reference sequence). Written as DNA, the CDR3 is TGTGCCAGCGATCTAGCGGGAGGAAGCACAGATACGCAGTATTTT. Translating it yields CASDLAGGSTDTQYF.

V usage is TRBV7-3 and J usage is TRBJ2-1; 8 bases map to TRBD2. Germline V gene data show CDR1 as SGHTA and CDR2 as FQGTGA. This CDR3 contains 17 residues. V was pared by 5 bases and J by 7 bases, with 16 bases of the junction left unmatched. The CDR3 bases are TGTGCCAGCAGCAATCTTCCGGGACTAGACGGTACAAATGAGCAGTTCTTC. This translates into CASSNLPGLDGTNEQFF.

Only a few counts were recorded for this clonotype. J is TRBJ2-1 and V is TRBV7-9; a possible D gene is TRBD2 (6 bases). Trimming took 5 bases from V and 5 from J, leaving 16 bases between them. Germline lookup yields CDR1 SEHNR and CDR2 FQNEAQ (reference sequence). The CDR3 has 15 residues. Here the CDR3 DNA reads TGTGCCAGCAGCCCAGTCCTAGCGAAACACAATGAGCAGTTCTTC. Protein: CASSPVLAKHNEQFF.

The chain combines TRBV30 with TRBJ2-2; no definite D call. The germline CDR1 and CDR2 sequences are GTSNPN and SVGIG (reference sequence). V shed 1 base and J shed 4 bases, with 10 bases lying between them. The CDR3 has 14 residues. The CDR3 nucleotides read TGTGCCTGGAGTGGCGATACCCGCACCGGGGAGCTGTTTTTT. It encodes CAWSGDTRTGELFF.

The chain joins TRBV27 to TRBJ2-7; D is possibly TRBD1 (6 bases). Per germline, CDR1 MNHEY and CDR2 SMNVEV (reference sequence). This CDR3 has 16 amino acids. V lost 5 bases to trimming and J lost 1 base, with 18 bases between them. The CDR3 coding sequence is TGTGCCAGCAGTGTCAACAGGGTTTCCCTTTCCTACGAGCAGTACTTC. Its protein is CASSVNRVSLSYEQYF.

This clonotype was found a few times. V and J are TRBV3-1 and TRBJ2-2, with D perhaps matching TRBD1 (5 bases). The germline gives CDR1 LGHDT, CDR2 YNNKEL (reference sequence). Deletions cut 1 base from V and 6 bases from J, with 9 bases between. The CDR3 is 14 amino acids. In DNA, the CDR3 is TGTGCCAGCAGCCAAGGGGGCGGCGCCGGGGAGCTGTTTTTT. This codes for CASSQGGGAGELFF. Based on the CDR3 plus reference TRBV3-1 and TRBJ2-2, the full variable domain is DTAVSQTPKYLVTQMGNDKSIKCEQNLGHDTMYWYKQDSKKFLKIMFSYNNKELIINETVPNRFSPKSPDKAHLNLHINSLELGDSAVYFCASSQGGGAGELFFGEGSRLTVL.

The V and J genes are TRBV11-2 and TRBJ1-6; D is unclear. This CDR3 comprises 13 residues. V lost 5 bases to trimming and J lost 11 bases, with 13 bases between them. CDR1 is SGHAT and CDR2 is FQNNGV in the germline V gene. The chain's CDR3 is CASSPGSGTPLHF. As DNA, the CDR3 is TGTGCCAGCAGCCCCGGGAGTGGTACACCCCTCCACTTT.

The chain employs TRBV7-7 and TRBJ2-1; D perhaps matches TRBD1 (6 bases). The tail of the sequence fits TRBJ2-7 better, so the J call may be wrong. This CDR3 contains 18 residues. CDR1 is SSHAT and CDR2 is FNYEAQ in the germline V gene (reference sequence). The CDR3 reads CASSLKRTGPEGYNEQYF. CDR3 DNA sequence: TGTGCCAGCAGCTTAAAGCGTACAGGGCCCGAGGGCTACAATGAGCAGTACTTC.

The chain is built from TRBV24-1 and TRBJ2-5, with 13 bases that match TRBD2. The J call may not be correct, given that the DNA end is closer to TRBJ2-7. The CDR3 contains 18 residues. Germline V CDR1 and CDR2: KGHDR, SFDVKD. The CDR3 DNA reads TGTGCCACCAGTGACGCCGGGACTAGCGGGGATTGGCCCTACGAGCAGTACTTC. It yields the protein CATSDAGTSGDWPYEQYF.

This clonotype showed up just once. This chain connects TRBV15 to TRBJ2-4; D not certain. Trimming removed 0 bases from V and 13 bases from J, with 10 bases in between. Per the germline V gene, CDR1 is LNHNV and CDR2 is YYDKDF (reference sequence). The CDR3 is 12 residues long. CDR3 sequence (DNA): TGTGCCACCAGCAGAGATCATAGTAAGCAGTACTTC. Amino acids: CATSRDHSKQYF. The full variable domain, with the rest looked up from reference TRBV15 and TRBJ2-4, is DAMVIQNPRYQVTQFGKPVTLSCSQTLNHNVMYWYQQKSSQAPKLLFHYYDKDFNNEADTPDNFQSRRPNTSFCFLDIRSPGLGDTAMYLCATSRDHSKQYFGAGTRLSVL.

The chain combines TRBV2 with TRBJ2-7; D may be TRBD1 or TRBD2 (5 bases each). The V end was cut by 3 bases, the J end by 4 bases, with 13 bases between. There are 14 residues in the CDR3. Germline V lookup: CDR1 SNHLY, CDR2 FYNNEI. The CDR3 protein is CASSEQRGPYEQYF. CDR3 nucleotide sequence: TGTGCCAGCAGTGAGCAGAGGGGACCGTACGAGCAGTACTTC.

The chain recombines TRBV6-1 with TRBJ2-1; 8 nucleotides agree with TRBD2. From germline, CDR1 is MNHNS and CDR2 SASEGT. This CDR3 region has 16 residues. V lost 8 bases, J lost 0 bases, and 9 bases stayed unmatched. The CDR3 DNA reads as TGTGCCAGCTCCCCCAGCGGGAGCCTCTCCTACAATGAGCAGTTCTTC. Translated: CASSPSGSLSYNEQFF.

V and J are TRBV12-3 or TRBV12-4 and TRBJ1-4; the D is unclear. This CDR3 region has 16 residues. V was cut by 2 bases and J by 0 bases, with 10 bases left in between. Here the CDR3 DNA reads TGTGCCAGCAGTTTAACGGGTCGGACAACTAATGAAAAACTGTTTTTT. It is translated as CASSLTGRTTNEKLFF.

A note on this clonotype: A single base separates this from a much larger clone, so it may be a read error. The rearrangement uses TRBV25-1 and TRBJ2-7, with TRBD1 as a possible D gene (5 bases). The CDR3 sequence is 15 residues long. Per germline, CDR1 MGHDK and CDR2 SYGVNS. V lost 2 bases to trimming and J lost 1 base, with 12 bases between them. CDR3 protein: CASSEAGIKSYEQYF. The CDR3 nucleotides read TGTGCCAGCAGTGAAGCAGGGATAAAATCCTACGAGCAGTACTTC.

This clonotype was detected only a few times. The chain combines TRBV7-2 with TRBJ1-2; 7 nucleotides align to TRBD1. J was trimmed by 8 bases and V by 2 bases; bases with no gene match: 5. The CDR3 extends over 13 amino acids. The germline V gene has CDR1 SGHTA and CDR2 FQGNSA. Written as DNA, the CDR3 is TGTGCCAGCAGCTTAAAGGGGGCCAGAGGCTACACCTTC. It yields the protein CASSLKGARGYTF.

This clonotype was detected only once. The CDR3 DNA reads as TGCAGTGCTAGAGCGGGGGGATGGGGCGAGCAGTACTTC. Its protein product is CSARAGGWGEQYF. This chain uses TRBV20-1 with TRBJ2-7; 7 nucleotides align to TRBD2. The germline CDR1 and CDR2 sequences are DFQATT and SNEGSKA (reference sequence). The CDR3 covers 13 residues. The ends lost 1 base at V and 6 bases at J; junction bases unmatched: 6.

The chain couples TRBV29-1 to TRBJ2-2; D remains ambiguous. The CDR3 spans 11 residues. Germline values: CDR1 SQVTM, CDR2 ANQGSEA. The V end lost 2 bases, the J end lost 6 bases, and 4 bases lay between the germline ends. The CDR3 coding sequence is TGCAGCGTTGAATCGGCCGGGGAGCTGTTTTTT. The encoded protein is CSVESAGELFF.

This chain connects TRBV4-1 to TRBJ2-4, with 10 bases identical to TRBD1. Near its end, the DNA agrees better with TRBJ2-7, so the J call may be wrong. CDR3 length: 15 residues. Germline V gene data show CDR1 as MGHRA and CDR2 as YSYEKL. CDR3: CASSYLPGQGNEQYF. For the CDR3, the DNA is TGCGCCAGCAGCTATTTGCCGGGACAGGGGAACGAGCAGTACTTC.

This clonotype has a handful of counts. V is TRBV5-1 and J is TRBJ2-3; D remains unclear. The CDR3 spans 16 residues. Germline V gene lookup returns CDR1 SGHRS and CDR2 YFSETQ. Trimming stripped 1 base from V and 2 bases from J, with 14 bases between. CDR3 sequence reads: CASSLFPGGITDTQYF. The CDR3, as DNA: TGCGCCAGCAGCTTGTTCCCGGGTGGAATCACAGATACGCAGTATTTT.

Remarks on this clonotype: This clone may be a read error of a much larger clone one base away. The J gene is TRBJ2-7, the V gene TRBV10-1; the match to TRBD1 covers 8 bases. Germline V lookup: CDR1 WNHNN, CDR2 SYGVQD (reference sequence). This CDR3 has 13 amino acids. Trimming removed 8 bases from V and 6 bases from J; junction bases left unmatched: 9. Here the CDR3 reads CASLFGDRCEQYF. In nucleotides, the CDR3 is TGCGCCAGCCTCTTTGGGGACAGGTGCGAGCAGTACTTC.

Here the CDR3 reads CASSVSPRLAEPYEQYF. The CDR3 DNA is TGTGCCAGCAGCGTCTCACCCCGGCTAGCGGAGCCCTACGAGCAGTACTTC. The genes are TRBV9 and TRBJ2-7; the match to TRBD2 covers 7 bases. The CDR3 spans 17 residues. CDR1 and CDR2 (germline): SGDLS, YYNGEE. After removal of 2 bases from V and 2 bases from J, the junction contained 13 bases not matched to a gene.

This clonotype appeared a few times. The chain carries TRBV9 and TRBJ2-1, with 10 bases that match TRBD1. The CDR3 extends over 16 amino acids. J was trimmed by 6 bases and V by 0 bases; bases with no gene match: 6. Germline CDR1 reads SGDLS; CDR2 reads YYNGEE. The CDR3 DNA follows: TGTGCCAGCAGCGTAGCTTTTGGGACAGGGGTCAATGAGCAGTTCTTC. This gives the protein CASSVAFGTGVNEQFF.

The chain employs TRBV2 and TRBJ2-3, with TRBD2 identical over 7 bases. Germline V gene sequence: CDR1 SNHLY, CDR2 FYNNEI. J gave up 3 bases and V 7 bases, and 4 bases lay outside the gene matches. The CDR3 length is 13 residues. CDR3 sequence (DNA): TGTGCCAGCATGGCAGCGGGGACAGATACGCAGTATTTT. The encoded protein is CASMAAGTDTQYF.

The J gene is TRBJ2-1, the V gene TRBV29-1; a possible D gene is TRBD1 (6 bases). The germline V gene has CDR1 SQVTM and CDR2 ANQGSEA. The CDR3 has 17 amino acids. V lost 5 bases and J lost 4, with 24 bases in between. Here the CDR3 reads CSVLRTVNRVGYNEQFF. CDR3 in DNA: TGCAGCGTTCTTAGGACCGTAAACAGGGTGGGGTACAATGAGCAGTTCTTC.

The J gene is TRBJ1-2, the V gene TRBV6-1; D remains unclear. This CDR3 spans 15 amino acids. Germline loops: CDR1 MNHNS, CDR2 SASEGT. Deletions cut 0 bases from V and 3 bases from J, with 11 bases between. CDR3 sequence (DNA): TGTGCCAGCAGTGAAGCAGGCAGCCCCCACTATGGCTACACCTTC. Amino acids: CASSEAGSPHYGYTF.

This clonotype has at least ten counts. The chain carries TRBV25-1 and TRBJ2-1, with 9 nucleotides matching TRBD2. The CDR3 extends over 13 amino acids. With 7 bases clipped from V and 7 bases from J, the junction kept 5 bases outside the gene matches. From germline, CDR1 is MGHDK and CDR2 SYGVNS. CDR3 sequence (DNA): TGTGCCAGCATGGGGACTAGCAGGAATGAGCAGTTCTTC. This codes for CASMGTSRNEQFF.

The rearrangement uses TRBV5-1 and TRBJ2-7, with D perhaps given as TRBD1 or TRBD2 (6 bases each). Trimming took off 0 bases at V and 2 bases at J, with 18 bases between the two ends. Looked up from germline, CDR1 is SGHRS and CDR2 is YFSETQ. The CDR3 length is 17 residues. The chain's CDR3 is CASSLGGGDRPTYEQYF. The CDR3 nucleotides are TGCGCCAGCAGCTTGGGGGGAGGAGACAGGCCTACCTACGAGCAGTACTTC.